The 26 T cell receptor beta chains given below trace back to one sample, sequenced in a study of blood T cell repertoires in COVID-19. Profiled with immunoSEQ multiplex PCR; TCRdb holds only in-frame clones, not every one. The sample yields about 98,000 clones, around 86% seen once. The material sequenced was peripheral blood. These receptors were obtained from a man in his forties or fifties with acute or convalescent COVID-19.

V usage is TRBV5-1 and J usage is TRBJ2-2; 7 bases are a match to TRBD2. The CDR3 sequence is 18 residues long. Germline V CDR1 and CDR2: SGHRS, YFSETQ. V lost 3 bases, J lost 0 bases, and 11 bases stayed unmatched. In DNA form, the CDR3 reads TGCGCCAGCAGCTCCCAGCGGGAACCCTTCGCGAACACCGGGGAGCTGTTTTTT. Translated, it gives CASSSQREPFANTGELFF. The whole variable domain, remainder taken from reference TRBV5-1 and TRBJ2-2, is KAGVTQTPRYLIKTRGQQVTLSCSPISGHRSVSWYQQTPGQGLQFLFEYFSETQRNKGNFPGRFSGRQFSNSRSEMNVSTLELGDSALYLCASSSQREPFANTGELFFGEGSRLTVL.

V and J are TRBV6-2 or TRBV6-3 and TRBJ2-1; 8 nucleotides agree with TRBD2. V lost 5 bases, J lost 9 bases, and 15 bases stayed unmatched. The V gene's germline CDR1 is MNHEY and CDR2 SVGEGT. CDR3 size: 16 residues. The CDR3 DNA sequence: TGTGCCAGCAGTGACGCGGAGGTAGCGGGACCGGGTGAGCAGTTCTTC. Its protein is CASSDAEVAGPGEQFF.

This chain uses TRBV2 with TRBJ2-7, with a possible D match to TRBD1 (6 bases). CDR1 and CDR2 from the germline V gene are SNHLY and FYNNEI. V was pared by 8 bases and J by 3 bases, with 20 bases between. This CDR3 is built from 15 residues. The CDR3 spells CASQMGTPPLYEQYF. The CDR3 DNA sequence: TGTGCCAGCCAGATGGGGACACCCCCTCTCTACGAGCAGTACTTC. Full variable domain (missing parts from reference TRBV2 and TRBJ2-7): EPEVTQTPSHQVTQMGQEVILRCVPISNHLYFYWYRQILGQKVEFLVSFYNNEISEKSEIFDDQFSVERPDGSNFTLKIRSTKLEDSAMYFCASQMGTPPLYEQYFGPGTRLTVT.

The chain combines TRBV2 with TRBJ2-1; TRBD1 matches at 7 bases. J was trimmed by 5 bases and V by 7 bases; bases with no gene match: 8. The V gene's germline CDR1 is SNHLY and CDR2 FYNNEI. The CDR3 is made up of 14 amino acids. In DNA form, the CDR3 reads TGTGCCAGCATGATGAGGGGGCAGCACAATGAGCAGTTCTTC. The encoded protein is CASMMRGQHNEQFF.

The chain uses TRBV11-2 and TRBJ2-2, with a possible D match to TRBD1 (6 bases). The germline CDR1 and CDR2 sequences are SGHAT and FQNNGV. The CDR3 spans 16 residues. Trimming removed 6 bases from V and 0 bases from J, with 14 bases in between. The CDR3 sequence is CASRRPGQTNTGELFF. The CDR3 DNA reads as TGTGCCAGCAGACGACCGGGACAAACGAACACCGGGGAGCTGTTTTTT. Combining the CDR3 with reference TRBV11-2 and TRBJ2-2 gives the whole variable domain EAGVAQSPRYKIIEKRQSVAFWCNPISGHATLYWYQQILGQGPKLLIQFQNNGVVDDSQLPKDRFSAERLKGVDSTLKIQPAKLEDSAVYLCASRRPGQTNTGELFFGEGSRLTVL.

The chain employs TRBV6-7 and TRBJ2-7; 14 bases line up with TRBD2. TRBV6-7 falls under the ORF class, with uncertain function. The CDR3 has 16 amino acids. Trimming removed 2 bases from V and 5 bases from J; junction bases left unmatched: 5. In DNA form, the CDR3 reads TGTGCCAGCAGTTACCCGACTAGCGGGAGGGCCAACGAGCAGTACTTC. It specifies CASSYPTSGRANEQYF.

The chain employs TRBV10-3 and TRBJ1-2, with a weak D call TRBD1 (5 bases). Germline V gene data show CDR1 as ENHRY and CDR2 as SYGVKD. Trimming left V 6 bases short and J 8 bases short, with 16 bases between. CDR3 length: 13 amino acids. Written as DNA, the CDR3 is TGTGCCATCAGGGCCGACAGCTCTCCAGGCTACACCTTC. It is translated as CAIRADSSPGYTF.

The gene calls are TRBV10-2 and TRBJ2-5, with TRBD2 identical over 9 bases. The CDR3 has 16 residues. J was trimmed by 2 bases and V by 4 bases; bases with no gene match: 8. Germline values: CDR1 WSHSY, CDR2 SAAADI. CDR3 in DNA: TGCGCCAGCAGTGGGTTTCGCCTAGCGGGGCAAGAGACCCAGTACTTC. The encoded protein is CASSGFRLAGQETQYF.

The gene calls are TRBV12-3 or TRBV12-4 and TRBJ2-7; D unresolved. The CDR3 runs to 13 residues. Between the trimmed V and J ends, which lost 6 bases and 3 bases, there was a span of 12 bases. CDR3 sequence reads: CASSLESYYEQYF. The CDR3 region has the DNA TGTGCCAGCAGCCTAGAGTCCTACTACGAGCAGTACTTC.

V usage is TRBV19 and J usage is TRBJ2-5; TRBD2 matches 13 bases. This CDR3 is built from 16 residues. After removal of 6 bases from V and 0 bases from J, the junction contained 4 bases not matched to a gene. Germline values: CDR1 LNHDA, CDR2 SQIVND (reference sequence). As DNA, the CDR3 is TGTGCCAGTAGCCCTGGGACTAGCGGGAACCAAGAGACCCAGTACTTC. This encodes CASSPGTSGNQETQYF.

The genes are TRBV7-2 and TRBJ2-5; weak D call: TRBD2 (6 bases). Germline V gene data show CDR1 as SGHTA and CDR2 as FQGNSA. This CDR3 comprises 15 residues. Trimming cost V 5 bases and J 5 bases, with 18 bases left between them. CDR3 sequence (DNA): TGTGCCAGCAGCCCTCCGACTAGTCGTCGGGAGACCCAGTACTTC. Translating it yields CASSPPTSRRETQYF. Full variable domain (outside the CDR3, taken from reference TRBV7-2 and TRBJ2-5): GAGVSQSPSNKVTEKGKDVELRCDPISGHTALYWYRQSLGQGLEFLIYFQGNSAPDKSGLPSDRFSAERTGGSVSTLTIQRTQQEDSAVYLCASSPPTSRRETQYFGPGTRLLVL.

The rearrangement joins TRBV6-5 to TRBJ2-7; D remains unclear. This CDR3 has 14 amino acids. V dropped 5 bases and J dropped 2 bases, with 13 bases sitting between them. CDR1 and CDR2 from the germline V gene are MNHEY and SVGAGI. The CDR3 DNA reads TGTGCCAGCAGTCGAGATCAGGTCACCTACGAGCAGTACTTC. It is translated as CASSRDQVTYEQYF.

The chain uses TRBV27 and TRBJ1-4; tentative D call: TRBD1 (5 bases). The CDR3 extends over 15 amino acids. CDR1 is MNHEY, CDR2 SMNVEV, per germline (reference sequence). Deletions cut 3 bases from V and 4 bases from J, with 12 bases between. CDR3 residues: CASSFTGLLNEKLFF. The CDR3, as DNA: TGTGCCAGCAGTTTCACGGGACTGCTTAATGAAAAACTGTTTTTT.

This clone was found once. The V and J genes are TRBV5-5 and TRBJ2-2; 7 bases map to TRBD1. Losses at the gene ends were 0 bases for V and 0 bases for J; bases not matched to a gene: 2. This CDR3 has 16 residues. Per the germline V gene, CDR1 is SGHKS and CDR2 is YYEKEE (reference sequence). This CDR3 reads CASSLGQGANTGELFF. The CDR3 DNA reads as TGTGCCAGCAGCTTGGGTCAGGGGGCGAACACCGGGGAGCTGTTTTTT.

The chain couples TRBV7-9 to TRBJ1-1; the D is unclear. V was shortened by 4 bases and J by 2 bases, with 17 bases between the two germline ends. Per the germline V gene, CDR1 is SEHNR and CDR2 is FQNEAQ (reference sequence). This CDR3 is 16 amino acids long. CDR3 bases: TGTGCCAGCAGCTGGGCGGGTCCTCTCGTAAACACTGAAGCTTTCTTT. The encoded protein is CASSWAGPLVNTEAFF. The variable domain in full, with the rest retrieved from reference TRBV7-9 and TRBJ1-1, is DTGVSQNPRHKITKRGQNVTFRCDPISEHNRLYWYRQTLGQGPEFLTYFQNEAQLEKSRLLSDRFSAERPKGSFSTLEIQRTEQGDSAMYLCASSWAGPLVNTEAFFGQGTRLTVV.

The chain recombines TRBV7-9 with TRBJ2-5, with D possibly being TRBD2 (5 bases). Germline V gives CDR1 SEHNR, CDR2 FQNEAQ (reference sequence). V lost 5 bases and J 0 bases, leaving 10 bases between the germline ends. The CDR3 runs 14 residues. In DNA, the CDR3 is TGTGCCAGCAGCCCGGCGCGGGACCAAGAGACCCAGTACTTC. Its protein product is CASSPARDQETQYF.

The CDR3 DNA reads as TGCAGCGTGGTACAGGGTAATCCCTACGAGCAGTACTTC. Its translation: CSVVQGNPYEQYF. The chain employs TRBV29-1 and TRBJ2-7; weak D call: TRBD1 (6 bases). The germline CDR1 and CDR2 sequences are SQVTM and ANQGSEA. Trimming cost V 6 bases and J 2 bases, with 14 bases left between them. The CDR3 covers 13 residues.

The rearrangement joins TRBV5-1 to TRBJ2-7; 8 bases are shared with TRBD2. Per the germline V gene, CDR1 is SGHRS and CDR2 is YFSETQ. V trimming: 0 bases; J trimming: 7 bases; junction bases outside the gene matches: 9. The CDR3 consists of 15 residues. The CDR3, as DNA: TGCGCCAGCAGCTTGGGCTCTAGCGGGTTTCGGGAGCAGTACTTC. This translates into CASSLGSSGFREQYF. Together with reference TRBV5-1 and TRBJ2-7, the CDR3 gives the full variable domain: KAGVTQTPRYLIKTRGQQVTLSCSPISGHRSVSWYQQTPGQGLQFLFEYFSETQRNKGNFPGRFSGRQFSNSRSEMNVSTLELGDSALYLCASSLGSSGFREQYFGPGTRLTVT.

Turning to this clone: Additional DNA sequences in this sample encode the identical CDR3. The chain joins TRBV20-1 to TRBJ2-1; 9 nucleotides line up with TRBD2. CDR1 DFQATT and CDR2 SNEGSKA come from the germline V gene (reference sequence). V lost 7 bases to trimming and J lost 6 bases; unmatched junction nucleotides: 1. The CDR3 is made up of 11 amino acids. The CDR3 here is CSGGRGNEQFF. The CDR3 DNA follows: TGCAGTGGCGGGAGGGGCAATGAGCAGTTCTTC.

This chain links TRBV2 with TRBJ2-3, with 14 bases matching TRBD2. The CDR3 contains 15 residues. Per the germline V gene, CDR1 is SNHLY and CDR2 is FYNNEI. J was trimmed by 6 bases and V by 6 bases; bases with no gene match: 5. CDR3 region: CASRGTSGSRDTQYF. The CDR3 bases are TGTGCCAGCAGGGGGACTAGCGGGAGTCGGGATACGCAGTATTTT.

This clone was detected many times. The chain couples TRBV5-4 to TRBJ2-3; 11 bases are a match to TRBD2. The germline V gene has CDR1 SGHNT and CDR2 YYREEE (reference sequence). The ends lost 2 bases at V and 5 bases at J; junction bases unmatched: 1. The CDR3 loop spans 14 amino acids. The CDR3 sequence is CASSFGTSGDTQYF. DNA of the CDR3: TGTGCCAGCAGCTTCGGGACTAGCGGAGATACGCAGTATTTT.

The V and J genes are TRBV7-2 and TRBJ2-1; no clear D gene. CDR3 size: 14 residues. V lost 6 bases to trimming and J lost 4 bases, with 13 bases between them. CDR1 is SGHTA, CDR2 FQGNSA, per germline. In DNA form, the CDR3 reads TGTGCCAGCAGTTTAATGAGGCTGTACAATGAGCAGTTCTTC. This encodes CASSLMRLYNEQFF.

This rearrangement joins TRBV5-1 to TRBJ1-1; 7 positions match TRBD1. In germline, CDR1 is SGHRS, CDR2 YFSETQ. The CDR3 has 13 residues. With V trimmed by 4 bases and J by 11 bases, 11 bases remained unmatched. The CDR3 spells CASSRTGAEGAFF. In DNA, the CDR3 is TGCGCCAGCAGCCGTACAGGGGCTGAAGGGGCTTTCTTT.

V is TRBV2 and J is TRBJ2-2; possibly TRBD2 for D (7 bases). In germline, CDR1 is SNHLY, CDR2 FYNNEI. V was pared by 7 bases and J by 4 bases, with 16 bases between. The CDR3 extends over 15 amino acids. Here the CDR3 reads CASMGASGFTGELFF. The CDR3 region has the DNA TGTGCCAGCATGGGGGCTAGCGGCTTCACCGGGGAGCTGTTTTTT.

The chain recombines TRBV5-1 with TRBJ2-5, with a weak D call TRBD2 (6 bases). This CDR3 comprises 15 residues. Germline CDR1 is SGHRS and CDR2 is YFSETQ. V was pared by 7 bases and J by 1 base, with 17 bases between. CDR3 DNA: TGCGCCAGCCATTTGGGGGGATTGCCCCAAGAGACCCAGTACTTC. Encoded protein: CASHLGGLPQETQYF.

There are a few counts of this clone. V and J are TRBV2 and TRBJ2-1, with D hard to call. Looked up from germline, CDR1 is SNHLY and CDR2 is FYNNEI. The CDR3 contains 13 residues. V shed 6 bases and J shed 6 bases, with 12 bases lying between them. The CDR3 DNA follows: TGTGCCAGCAGCACGGATCAGGTCAATGAGCAGTTCTTC. Its protein is CASSTDQVNEQFF.